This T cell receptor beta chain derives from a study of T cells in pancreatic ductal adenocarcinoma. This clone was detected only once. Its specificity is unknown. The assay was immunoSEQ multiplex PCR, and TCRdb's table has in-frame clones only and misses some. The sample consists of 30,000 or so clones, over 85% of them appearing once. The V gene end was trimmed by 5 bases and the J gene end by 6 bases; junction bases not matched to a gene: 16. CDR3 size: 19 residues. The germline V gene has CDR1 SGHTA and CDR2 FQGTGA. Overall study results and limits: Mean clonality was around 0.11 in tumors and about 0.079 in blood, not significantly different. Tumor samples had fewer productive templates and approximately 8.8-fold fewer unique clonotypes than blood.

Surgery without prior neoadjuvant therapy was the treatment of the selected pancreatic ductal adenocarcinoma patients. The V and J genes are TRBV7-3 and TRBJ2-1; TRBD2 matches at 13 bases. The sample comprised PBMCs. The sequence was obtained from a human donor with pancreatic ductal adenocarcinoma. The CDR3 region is CASSHYPGTSGVRTNEQFF. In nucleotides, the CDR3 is TGTGCCAGCAGCCATTATCCCGGGACTAGCGGGGTTCGTACCAATGAGCAGTTCTTC.